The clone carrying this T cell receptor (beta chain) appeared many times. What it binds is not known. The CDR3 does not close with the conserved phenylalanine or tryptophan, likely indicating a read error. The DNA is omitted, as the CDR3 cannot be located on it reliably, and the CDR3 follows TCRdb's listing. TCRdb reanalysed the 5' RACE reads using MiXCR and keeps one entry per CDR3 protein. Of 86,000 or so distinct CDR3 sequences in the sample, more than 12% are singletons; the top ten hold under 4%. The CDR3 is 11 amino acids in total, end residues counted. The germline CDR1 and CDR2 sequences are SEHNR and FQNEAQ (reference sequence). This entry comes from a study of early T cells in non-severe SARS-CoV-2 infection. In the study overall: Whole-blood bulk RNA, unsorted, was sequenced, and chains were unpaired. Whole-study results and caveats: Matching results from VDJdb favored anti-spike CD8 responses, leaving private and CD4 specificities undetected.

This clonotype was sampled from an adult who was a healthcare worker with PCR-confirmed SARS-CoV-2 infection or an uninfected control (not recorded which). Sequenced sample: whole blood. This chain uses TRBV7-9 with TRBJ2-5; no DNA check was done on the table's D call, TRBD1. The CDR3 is CASSLAGQVFL.